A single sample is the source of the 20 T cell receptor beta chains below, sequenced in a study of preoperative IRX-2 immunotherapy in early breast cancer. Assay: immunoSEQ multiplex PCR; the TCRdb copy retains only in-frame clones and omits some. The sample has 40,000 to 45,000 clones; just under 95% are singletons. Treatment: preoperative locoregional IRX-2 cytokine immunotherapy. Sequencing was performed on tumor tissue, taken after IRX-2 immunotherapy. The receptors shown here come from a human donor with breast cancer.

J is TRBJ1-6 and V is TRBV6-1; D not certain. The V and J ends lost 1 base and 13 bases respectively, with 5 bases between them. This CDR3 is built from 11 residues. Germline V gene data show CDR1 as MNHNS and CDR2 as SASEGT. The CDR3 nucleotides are TGTGCCAGCAGTGAAGTGGGGCCCCTCCACTTT. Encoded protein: CASSEVGPLHF.

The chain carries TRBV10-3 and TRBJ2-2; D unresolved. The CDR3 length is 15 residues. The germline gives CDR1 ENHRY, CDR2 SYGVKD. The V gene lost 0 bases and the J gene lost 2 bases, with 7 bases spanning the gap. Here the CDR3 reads CAISESESNTGELFF. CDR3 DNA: TGTGCCATCAGTGAGTCGGAATCTAACACCGGGGAGCTGTTTTTT.

The CDR3 loop is CSVEDLRGPETQYF. The CDR3 DNA follows: TGCAGCGTTGAAGATCTAAGGGGTCCCGAGACCCAGTACTTC. The chain combines TRBV29-1 with TRBJ2-5; D possibly corresponds to TRBD1 (5 bases). V lost 0 bases to trimming and J lost 5 bases, with 13 bases between them. Germline V gene data show CDR1 as SQVTM and CDR2 as ANQGSEA. The CDR3 spans 14 residues.

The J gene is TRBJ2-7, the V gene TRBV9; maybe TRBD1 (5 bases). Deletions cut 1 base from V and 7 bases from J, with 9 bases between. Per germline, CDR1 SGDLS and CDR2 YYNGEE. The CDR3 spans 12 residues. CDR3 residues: CASSVRAGEQYF. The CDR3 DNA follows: TGTGCCAGCAGCGTAAGGGCAGGGGAGCAGTACTTC.

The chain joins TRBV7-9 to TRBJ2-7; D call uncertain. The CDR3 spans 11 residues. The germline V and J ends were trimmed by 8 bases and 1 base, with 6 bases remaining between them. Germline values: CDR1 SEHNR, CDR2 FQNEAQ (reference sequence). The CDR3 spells CASGGSYEQYF. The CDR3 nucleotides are TGTGCCAGCGGTGGTTCCTACGAGCAGTACTTC.

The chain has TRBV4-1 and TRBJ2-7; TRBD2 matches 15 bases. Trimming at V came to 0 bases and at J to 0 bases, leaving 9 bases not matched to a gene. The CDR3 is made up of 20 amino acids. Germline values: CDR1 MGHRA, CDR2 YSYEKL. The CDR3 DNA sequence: TGCGCCAGCAGCCAAGACGGCAGGACTAGCGGGAGGGCCGCCTCCTACGAGCAGTACTTC. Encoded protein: CASSQDGRTSGRAASYEQYF.

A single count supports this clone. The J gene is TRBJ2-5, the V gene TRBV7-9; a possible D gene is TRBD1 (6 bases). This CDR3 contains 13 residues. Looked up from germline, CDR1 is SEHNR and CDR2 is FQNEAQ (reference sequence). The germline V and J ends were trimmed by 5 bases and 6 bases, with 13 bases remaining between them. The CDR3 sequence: CASSPGTPKTQYF. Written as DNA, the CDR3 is TGTGCCAGCAGCCCTGGGACACCAAAGACCCAGTACTTC. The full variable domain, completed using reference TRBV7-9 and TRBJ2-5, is DTGVSQNPRHKITKRGQNVTFRCDPISEHNRLYWYRQTLGQGPEFLTYFQNEAQLEKSRLLSDRFSAERPKGSFSTLEIQRTEQGDSAMYLCASSPGTPKTQYFGPGTRLLVL.

In DNA form, the CDR3 reads TGTGCCAGCAGTGCCCGGACAGGGATTTTTGGGACCTACGAGCAGTACTTC. It encodes CASSARTGIFGTYEQYF. The rearrangement joins TRBV2 to TRBJ2-7; 8 bases are shared with TRBD1. The junction had 13 bases not matched to a gene; V was cut back by 4 bases and J by 2 bases. CDR3 size: 17 residues. The germline gives CDR1 SNHLY, CDR2 FYNNEI.

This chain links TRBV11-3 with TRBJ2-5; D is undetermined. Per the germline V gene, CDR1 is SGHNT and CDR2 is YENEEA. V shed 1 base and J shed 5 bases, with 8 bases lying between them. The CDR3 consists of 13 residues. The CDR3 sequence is CASSLGGPETQYF. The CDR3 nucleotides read TGTGCCAGCAGCTTAGGAGGCCCCGAGACCCAGTACTTC.

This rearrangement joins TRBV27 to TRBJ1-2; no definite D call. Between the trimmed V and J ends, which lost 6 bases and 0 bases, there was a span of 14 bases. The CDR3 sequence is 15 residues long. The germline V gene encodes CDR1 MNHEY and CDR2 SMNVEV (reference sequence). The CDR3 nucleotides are TGTGCCAGCAGCCGGAAGGGCAGCCCTAACTATGGCTACACCTTC. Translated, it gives CASSRKGSPNYGYTF.

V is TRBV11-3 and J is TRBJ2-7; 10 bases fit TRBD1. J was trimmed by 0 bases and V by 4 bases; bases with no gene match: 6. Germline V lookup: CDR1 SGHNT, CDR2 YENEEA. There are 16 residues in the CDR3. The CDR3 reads CASSSIWDRGSYEQYF. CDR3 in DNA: TGTGCCAGCAGCTCAATCTGGGACAGGGGCTCCTACGAGCAGTACTTC.

The CDR3 nucleotides read TGCAGCGTTGACCCGGGGGACACCGGGGAGCTGTTTTTT. Protein sequence: CSVDPGDTGELFF. This chain uses TRBV29-1 with TRBJ2-2, with D possibly TRBD2 on 6 matching bases. The V gene lost 3 bases and the J gene lost 3 bases, with 8 bases spanning the gap. Germline CDR1 and CDR2: SQVTM and ANQGSEA. The CDR3 sequence is 13 residues long.

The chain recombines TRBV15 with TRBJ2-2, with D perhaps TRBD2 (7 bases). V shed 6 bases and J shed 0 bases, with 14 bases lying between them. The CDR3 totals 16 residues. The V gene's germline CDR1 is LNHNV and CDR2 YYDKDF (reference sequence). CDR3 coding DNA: TGTGCCACCAGGGCGGGGGCTACCACGAACACCGGGGAGCTGTTTTTT. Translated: CATRAGATTNTGELFF.

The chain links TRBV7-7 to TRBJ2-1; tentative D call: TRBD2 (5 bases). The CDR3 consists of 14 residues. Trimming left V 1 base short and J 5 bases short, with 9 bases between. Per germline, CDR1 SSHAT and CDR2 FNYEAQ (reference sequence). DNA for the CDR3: TGTGCCAGCAGCTTAGGGAGGACCAACAATGAGCAGTTCTTC. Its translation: CASSLGRTNNEQFF. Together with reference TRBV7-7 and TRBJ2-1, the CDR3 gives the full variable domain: GAGVSQSPRYKVTKRGQDVTLRCDPISSHATLYWYQQALGQGPEFLTYFNYEAQPDKSGLPSDRFSAERPEGSISTLTIQRTEQRDSAMYRCASSLGRTNNEQFFGPGTRLTVL.

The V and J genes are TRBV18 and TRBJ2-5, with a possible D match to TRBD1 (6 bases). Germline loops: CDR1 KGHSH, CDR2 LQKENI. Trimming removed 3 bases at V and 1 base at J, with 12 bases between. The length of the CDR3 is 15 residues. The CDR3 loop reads CASSPADRTQETQYF. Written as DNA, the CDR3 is TGTGCCAGCTCACCGGCCGACAGGACCCAAGAGACCCAGTACTTC.

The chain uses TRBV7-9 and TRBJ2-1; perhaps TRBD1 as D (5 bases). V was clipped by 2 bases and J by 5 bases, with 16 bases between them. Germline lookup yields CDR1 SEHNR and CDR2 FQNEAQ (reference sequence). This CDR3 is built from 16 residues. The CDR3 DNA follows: TGTGCCAGCAGCTTATACTCAGGACATCCCCACAATGAGCAGTTCTTC. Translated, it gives CASSLYSGHPHNEQFF.

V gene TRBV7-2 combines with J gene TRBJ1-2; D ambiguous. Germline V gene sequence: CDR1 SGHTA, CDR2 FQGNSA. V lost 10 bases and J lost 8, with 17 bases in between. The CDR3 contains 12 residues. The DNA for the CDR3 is TGTGCCATAGCGAGTGGTTTCGGCGGCTACACCTTC. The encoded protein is CAIASGFGGYTF.

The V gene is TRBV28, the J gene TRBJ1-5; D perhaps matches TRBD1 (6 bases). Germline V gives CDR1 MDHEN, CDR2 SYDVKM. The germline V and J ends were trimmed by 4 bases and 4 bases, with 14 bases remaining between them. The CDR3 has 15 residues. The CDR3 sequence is CASSSADSGNQPQHF. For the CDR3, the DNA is TGTGCCAGCAGTTCTGCGGACAGCGGAAATCAGCCCCAGCATTTT. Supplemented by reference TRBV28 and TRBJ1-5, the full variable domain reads DVKVTQSSRYLVKRTGEKVFLECVQDMDHENMFWYRQDPGLGLRLIYFSYDVKMKEKGDIPEGYSVSREKKERFSLILESASTNQTSMYLCASSSADSGNQPQHFGDGTRLSIL.

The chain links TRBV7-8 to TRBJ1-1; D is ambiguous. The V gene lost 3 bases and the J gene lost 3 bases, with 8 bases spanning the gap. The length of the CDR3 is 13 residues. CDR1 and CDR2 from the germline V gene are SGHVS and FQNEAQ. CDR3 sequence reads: CASSFGEDTEAFF. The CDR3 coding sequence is TGTGCCAGCAGCTTCGGTGAGGACACTGAAGCTTTCTTT.

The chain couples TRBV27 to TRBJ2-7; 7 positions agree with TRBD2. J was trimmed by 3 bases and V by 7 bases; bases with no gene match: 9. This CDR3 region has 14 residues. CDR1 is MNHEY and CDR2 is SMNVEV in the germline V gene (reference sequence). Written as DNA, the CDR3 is TGTGCCAGCAAAATCGGCGGGGGAAGCTACGAGCAGTACTTC. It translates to CASKIGGGSYEQYF.